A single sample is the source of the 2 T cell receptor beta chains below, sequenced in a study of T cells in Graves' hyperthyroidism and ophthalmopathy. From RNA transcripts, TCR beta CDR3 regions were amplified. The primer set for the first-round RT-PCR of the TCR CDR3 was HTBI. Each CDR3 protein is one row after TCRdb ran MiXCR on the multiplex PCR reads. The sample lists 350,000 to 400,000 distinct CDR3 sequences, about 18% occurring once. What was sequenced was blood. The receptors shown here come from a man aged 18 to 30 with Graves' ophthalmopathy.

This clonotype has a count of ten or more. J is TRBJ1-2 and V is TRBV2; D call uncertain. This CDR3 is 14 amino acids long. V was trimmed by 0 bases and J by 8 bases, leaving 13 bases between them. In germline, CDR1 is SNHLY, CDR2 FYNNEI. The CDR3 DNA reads TGTGCCAGCAGTGAAGCGCGCAGGAAAGGAGGCTACACCTTC. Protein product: CASSEARRKGGYTF.

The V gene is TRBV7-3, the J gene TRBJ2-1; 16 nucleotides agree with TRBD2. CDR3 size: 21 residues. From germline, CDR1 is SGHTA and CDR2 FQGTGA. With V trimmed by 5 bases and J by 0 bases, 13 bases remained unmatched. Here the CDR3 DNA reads TGTGCCAGCAGCGAAACCGGGACTAGCGGGGGGGCCCAACGCTCCTACAATGAGCAGTTCTTC. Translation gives CASSETGTSGGAQRSYNEQFF.